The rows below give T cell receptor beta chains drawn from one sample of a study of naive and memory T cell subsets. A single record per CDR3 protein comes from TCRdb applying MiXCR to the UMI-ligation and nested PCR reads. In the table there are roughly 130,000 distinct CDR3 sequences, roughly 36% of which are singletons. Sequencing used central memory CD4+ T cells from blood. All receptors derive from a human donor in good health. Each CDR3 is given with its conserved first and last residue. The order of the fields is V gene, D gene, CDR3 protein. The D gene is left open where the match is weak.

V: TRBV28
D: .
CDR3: CVSGSGNTIYF

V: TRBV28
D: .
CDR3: CASSSIGAQKTDTQYF

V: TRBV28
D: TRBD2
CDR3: CASSSGTSGTSGEQFF

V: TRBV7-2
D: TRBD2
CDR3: CASKRRTSGDNEQFF

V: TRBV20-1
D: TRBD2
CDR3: CSAGLGLAGGNEQYF

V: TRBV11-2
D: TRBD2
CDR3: CASSPGTSQHIQYF

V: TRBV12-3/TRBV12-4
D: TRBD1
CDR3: CASSFHRGANEKLFF

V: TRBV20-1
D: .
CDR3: CSAFLAGGELFF

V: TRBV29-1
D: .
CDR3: CSVAVARGADTQYF

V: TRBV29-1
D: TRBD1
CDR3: CSGVRDRGISWADTQYF